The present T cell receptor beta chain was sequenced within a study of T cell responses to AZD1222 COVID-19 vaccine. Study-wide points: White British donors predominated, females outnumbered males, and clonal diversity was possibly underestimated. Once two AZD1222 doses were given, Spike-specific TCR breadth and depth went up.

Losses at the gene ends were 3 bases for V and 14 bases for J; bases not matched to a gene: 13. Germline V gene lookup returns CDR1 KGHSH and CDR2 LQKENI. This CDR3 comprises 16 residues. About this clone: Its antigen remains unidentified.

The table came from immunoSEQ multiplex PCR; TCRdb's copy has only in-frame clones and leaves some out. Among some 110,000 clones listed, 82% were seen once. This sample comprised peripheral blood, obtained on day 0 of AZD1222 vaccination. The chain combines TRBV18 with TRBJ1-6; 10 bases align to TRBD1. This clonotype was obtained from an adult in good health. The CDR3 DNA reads TGTGCCAGCTCACCTCCCGGGACAGGGGCTTATAGGGCCCTCCACTTT. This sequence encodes CASSPPGTGAYRALHF. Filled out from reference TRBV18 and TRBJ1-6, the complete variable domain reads NAGVMQNPRHLVRRRGQEARLRCSPMKGHSHVYWYRQLPEEGLKFMVYLQKENIIDESGMPKERFSAEFPKEGPSILRIQQVVRGDSAAYFCASSPPGTGAYRALHFGNGTRLTVT.